This passage covers 4 T cell receptor beta chains from one sample sequenced in a study of blood T cell repertoires in COVID-19. TCRdb's table, derived via immunoSEQ multiplex PCR, lists solely in-frame clones and lacks some. The profile shows 150,000 to 200,000 clones, 80% of them singletons. What was sequenced was PBMCs or T cells enriched from blood (not recorded which). The receptors shown here come from a man between 35 and 55 years old who had recovered from COVID-19.

This clone has only a few counts. The chain has TRBV2 and TRBJ1-2, with 7 bases aligning to TRBD1. Unmatched junction bases numbered 17, after V lost 8 bases and J lost 8 bases. This CDR3 is 15 amino acids long. Germline values: CDR1 SNHLY, CDR2 FYNNEI. The CDR3, as DNA: TGTGCCAGCTTACCCGGGACAGACACCACGCGCGGCTACACCTTC. Its translation: CASLPGTDTTRGYTF.

DNA of the CDR3: TGTGCCAGCAGGACAGGGGACTATGGCTACACCTTC. Its protein product is CASRTGDYGYTF. The chain recombines TRBV28 with TRBJ1-2; 8 bases align to TRBD1. This CDR3 has 12 residues. The ends lost 6 bases at V and 3 bases at J; junction bases unmatched: 0. Germline V gives CDR1 MDHEN, CDR2 SYDVKM.

The rearrangement joins TRBV3-1 (or the pseudogene TRBV3-2) to TRBJ1-2; TRBD1 aligns across 10 bases. The germline CDR1 and CDR2 sequences are LGHDT and YNNKEL (reference sequence). With 7 bases clipped from V and 5 bases from J, the junction kept 10 bases outside the gene matches. The CDR3 is made up of 15 amino acids. The CDR3 loop is CASTSSPDRGYGYTF. DNA for the CDR3: TGTGCCAGCACCTCTAGTCCGGACAGGGGGTATGGCTACACCTTC.

The chain links TRBV6-6 to TRBJ2-1; 10 bases map to TRBD2. The V gene end was trimmed by 5 bases and the J gene end by 6 bases; junction bases not matched to a gene: 13. The CDR3 is 17 amino acids. In germline, CDR1 is MNHNY, CDR2 SVGAGI (reference sequence). The CDR3 sequence: CASSPRPIAGGPNEQFF. CDR3 in DNA: TGTGCCAGCAGTCCCAGACCCATAGCGGGGGGCCCCAATGAGCAGTTCTTC.